This T cell receptor (beta chain) was obtained from a study of sequential checkpoint blockade in melanoma. The CDR3 is 16 amino acids. Germline trimming cut 1 base from V and 3 bases from J; bases unmatched to any gene: 7. Germline V gene data show CDR1 as GTSNPN and CDR2 as SVGIG (reference sequence). The treatment is: randomized to nivolumab then ipilimumab (arm A) or the reverse (arm B). TCRdb keeps only in-frame clones here, not all; method: immunoSEQ multiplex PCR. The table records fewer than 45,000 clones, 86% of them present only once. V gene TRBV30 combines with J gene TRBJ2-5; TRBD1 agrees at 11 bases. The source of this sequence is a human donor with melanoma. Sequenced material: CD8+ T cells sorted from blood (inferred from file names), taken from a patient given nivolumab and ipilimumab in sequence. CDR3 loop: CAWSEGGTGGEETQYF. CDR3 in DNA: TGTGCCTGGAGTGAAGGGGGGACAGGGGGAGAAGAGACCCAGTACTTC.